Detailed here is one TCR beta chain. The antigen it recognizes is unknown. Qualities for individual bases were not recorded, and no much larger clone is one base off. Healthy HIV-negative adults with no recently reported acute infections or vaccinations were included as donors. Every donor was a Caucasian adult residing in Nashville, Tennessee, USA. For unsorted samples, approximately 84 million PBMCs were counted, and genomic DNA was extracted using the QIAamp DNA Blood Mini kit. After blood collection by leukapheresis, PBMCs were isolated using Ficoll-Histopaque density gradient centrifugation and then cryopreserved in the vapor phase of liquid nitrogen. The CDR3 sequence holds 17 residues, the cysteine and phenylalanine included. CDR3 DNA only is kept here, 51 bases in frame from base 1. The germline V gene gives CDR1 as ENHRY and CDR2 as SYGVKD. The V and J ends are trimmed by 1 base and 5 bases, leaving 17 bases between them.

The data originate from a study of shared clonotypes between healthy human individuals (TCRdb year 2020). A note on the overall study: The cohort comprised two women and three men aged 18 to 49 years. To estimate repertoire size and how much clonotype sharing occurs between individuals, the study deeply sequenced the blood TCR repertoires of several healthy adults. Libraries were prepared and TCR repertoires were sequenced by different laboratories using diverse techniques, in order to increase sequencing depth and limit assay-specific biases. Each donor's leukapheresis produced roughly between about 0.8 and 8.9 billion PBMCs.

What the work shows at the level of the full study, not this receptor alone: Only blood was sampled, and tissue TCR repertoires likely differ from those in blood. Pairwise subsampling indicated that sequencing depth was expected to affect the degree of clonotype sharing among donors. Because the study included a small number of donors, the genetic and exposure-history diversity represented was limited.

Using the deep immunoSEQ assay, multiplex PCR amplified TCR CDR3 regions from genomic DNA. Extracted genomic DNA from each cell subset was distributed evenly across all wells of several immunoSEQ 96-well plates, and each plate was treated as a replicate. Each replicate PCR for unsorted PBMC received about 300 ng genomic DNA, equal to tens of thousands of T cell genomes. Genomic DNA from unsorted PBMC was sequenced over ten immunoSEQ deep assay plates. Purified libraries were measured with a Qubit 3.0 fluorometer, size-checked on a Bioanalyzer 2100, and measured again with the KAPA Library Quantification kit. Every immunoSEQ 96-well plate was sequenced on a dedicated single-read 150-cycle Illumina NextSeq 550 flow cell. As for the authors' bioinformatics: Because the immunoSEQ output held only junctional sequences and lacked quality scores, the filtering could not match the filtering applied to full-length reads. Sequences were annotated with PyIR, a Python wrapper for IgBLAST v1.9, and V/J genes and CDR3 were assigned using IMGT germline references. Reads were removed for weak V/J assignments (E-value above 1e-6), missing CDR3, stop codons, out-of-frame junctions, or ambiguous translated residues. V3J clonotypes were defined by identical inferred V gene, J gene, and CDR3 amino acid sequence. To compute the percentage overlap between repertoires, the number of shared unique clonotypes was divided by the size of the smaller repertoire. Repertoire richness was assessed with RTK rarefaction, the Chao1 estimator, and Recon v2.1 estimates of unobserved clonotypes. In its TCRdb copy, this immuneACCESS table keeps in-frame sequences only and misses some clones. Where compared with another copy, unresolved V genes explain less than half of these, and the others have no known cause. V, J and clone size are taken as reported in that table, and D and trimming were inferred from the DNA itself. The sample table contains a few hundred thousand clones; only one count was recorded for roughly four fifths of them. The top ten constitute about 11% of the sample.

This TCR derives from a woman aged 40 to 50 in good health. Some clones in this sample may be carry-over from other donors' samples. The sequenced material came from PBMCs. Recombination connected TRBV10-3 to TRBJ2-2, with the D segment identity uncertain. CDR3 sequence: CAISEWTGNTTTGELFF. The DNA sequence is given as TGTGCCATCAGTGAGTGGACGGGTAATACAACAACCGGGGAGCTGTTTTTT.